The T cell receptor beta chain under discussion was sequenced for a study of blood T cell repertoires in COVID-19 (dated by TCRdb to 2019 to 2021). Notes on the research overall: Samples covering the acute and convalescent phases of COVID-19 were provided by collaborators in the United States, Italy and Spain. The material from the prospective study consisted of cDNA or gDNA derived from T cells, B-cell-depleted T cells, or PBMCs. Subjects who had been exposed to COVID-19, were actively infected with it, or had recovered from it provided the deeply sampled blood TCRbeta repertoires that made up the dataset. A freely available public database, intended as a resource for researchers studying the immune response to SARS-CoV-2, is where the repertoires were released. Samples came from the ongoing ImmuneRACE study (first 160 participants) plus 1,254 subjects from 6 global collaborators. The sample metadata nearly always contained a de-identified subject ID, COVID-19 status, age in years and sex. Where HLA class I and class II types were available, the types were taken from metadata supplied by the sample provider, not from assay-based typing. Beyond this particular receptor, the publication reports: How much clinical and demographic metadata was included differed by source and by participant, and the metadata was provided uncurated.

TCRbeta CDR3 regions were amplified from genomic DNA by means of the immunoSEQ Assay, a bias-controlled multiplex PCR. The original methods were these. The number of nucleated cells in each sample was estimated by amplification of reference gene primers within the assay. To quantify the absolute abundance of each unique TCRbeta CDR3 rearrangement, sequence reads were collapsed and filtered. For each sample, productive Simpson clonality was calculated by taking the square root of Simpson's diversity index across productive rearrangements. In TCRdb, the immuneACCESS table is reduced to in-frame sequences with V and J assigned. These tables do not hold every clone; where another copy was compared, an unresolved V gene accounts for under half, and the others remain unexplained. The DNA was the basis for D and trimming; V, J and clone size are from that table. The sample includes approximately 200,000 clones, with around 89% observed a single time. The ten largest clones add up to around 4% of the sample.

Collaborating institutions collected whole blood in K2EDTA tubes following their own protocols. For TCRbeta analysis, collaborators shipped samples as frozen whole blood, isolated PBMCs, or DNA extracted from either of those sample types. The cysteine opens and the phenylalanine closes a CDR3 of 13 amino acids. The only DNA kept is the CDR3, 39 bases in frame from the first base. V is cut by 4 bases and J by 7 bases, and the space between the germline ends is 14 bases. CDR1 and CDR2, per the germline V gene (reference sequence), are SEHNR and FQNEAQ. Details on this clone: No antigen is known for it. Base qualities are not recorded, but no much larger clone differs from it by a single base.

This clonotype originated in a woman aged 30 to 39 with acute or convalescent COVID-19. The chain employs TRBV7-9 and TRBJ2-7; 6 matching bases give a weak D call of TRBD2. Sequenced material: peripheral blood. The CDR3 in this case is CASSSGGRGEQYF. The sequenced DNA is TGTGCCAGCAGCTCCGGGGGACGTGGAGAGCAGTACTTC. The full variable domain, with segments outside the CDR3 supplied by the reference TRBV7-9 and TRBJ2-7 proteins, appears as DTGVSQNPRHKITKRGQNVTFRCDPISEHNRLYWYRQTLGQGPEFLTYFQNEAQLEKSRLLSDRFSAERPKGSFSTLEIQRTEQGDSAMYLCASSSGGRGEQYFGPGTRLTVT.